A single sample gave rise to the 10 T cell receptor beta chains below, sequenced in a study of blood T cell repertoires in COVID-19. The repertoire was sequenced with immunoSEQ multiplex PCR; TCRdb's copy has only in-frame clones and lacks some. The sample holds some 240,000 clones, around 84% seen once. The sample taken for sequencing was PBMCs or T cells enriched from blood (not recorded which). The receptors shown here come from a man younger than 40 with acute COVID-19.

The chain combines TRBV2 with TRBJ2-1; 7 bases map to TRBD1. The CDR3 has 18 residues. Trimming removed 6 bases from V and 6 bases from J; junction bases left unmatched: 20. CDR1 is SNHLY, CDR2 FYNNEI, per germline. The CDR3: CASSKKERTGDGVNEQFF. The CDR3 DNA reads as TGTGCCAGCAGCAAGAAAGAGCGAACAGGGGATGGGGTCAATGAGCAGTTCTTC.

This clone was seen ten or more times. The J gene is TRBJ1-1, the V gene TRBV6-4, with a tentative D call TRBD1 (5 bases). Germline CDR1 is MRHNA and CDR2 is SNTAGT. Trimming removed 7 bases at V and 4 bases at J, with 16 bases between. The CDR3 totals 14 residues. CDR3 nucleotide sequence: TGTGCCAGCAAAACCGGGACGGGGGGCACTGAAGCTTTCTTT. This sequence encodes CASKTGTGGTEAFF.

This sequence joins TRBV28 and TRBJ2-7, with 7 bases matching TRBD1. Germline CDR1 reads MDHEN; CDR2 reads SYDVKM. V gave up 5 bases and J gave up 0 bases; unmatched junction bases: 7. There are 15 residues in the CDR3. The CDR3 sequence: CASSPETGLSYEQYV. CDR3 bases: TGTGCCAGCAGTCCCGAGACAGGGCTCTCCTACGAGCAGTACGTC.

The chain joins TRBV27 to TRBJ1-1, with 8 nucleotides matching TRBD1. CDR1 is MNHEY, CDR2 SMNVEV, per germline (reference sequence). With V trimmed by 1 base and J by 8 bases, 6 bases remained unmatched. The CDR3 runs 14 residues. The CDR3 loop is CASSLWGQGAEAFF. In DNA form, the CDR3 reads TGTGCCAGCAGTTTATGGGGGCAGGGGGCAGAAGCTTTCTTT.

V and J are TRBV4-2 and TRBJ2-3, with D possibly being TRBD2 (6 bases). Trimming took off 2 bases at V and 1 base at J, with 10 bases between the two ends. CDR1 and CDR2 (germline): LGHNA, YNFKEQ. The CDR3 length is 15 residues. CDR3 DNA: TGTGCCAGCAGCCAACCTAGCGCTGGCACAGATACGCAGTATTTT. This gives the protein CASSQPSAGTDTQYF.

This clone occurred once. The chain uses TRBV6-5 and TRBJ2-5, with 8 bases identical to TRBD2. J was trimmed by 2 bases and V by 8 bases; bases with no gene match: 7. Germline CDR1 MNHEY, CDR2 SVGAGI. This CDR3 spans 14 amino acids. The CDR3 is CASGIQRGQETQYF. For the CDR3, the DNA is TGTGCCAGCGGGATCCAGCGGGGGCAAGAGACCCAGTACTTC.

The V gene is TRBV3-1 (or the pseudogene TRBV3-2), the J gene TRBJ2-2; TRBD2 matches at 11 bases. V shed 4 bases, J shed 5 bases, and the junction held 6 bases outside the gene matches. This CDR3 is built from 16 residues. Per germline, CDR1 LGHDT and CDR2 YNNKEL (reference sequence). CDR3: CASSLRTSGFTGELFF. CDR3 in DNA: TGTGCCAGCAGCCTGCGGACTAGCGGGTTTACCGGGGAGCTGTTTTTT.

DNA of the CDR3: TGTGCCAGCAGCTTAGGGACACAAATGAACACTGAAGCTTTCTTT. Amino acid sequence: CASSLGTQMNTEAFF. The chain couples TRBV11-1 to TRBJ1-1; TRBD1 is a possible D gene (5 bases). The CDR3 totals 15 residues. The germline CDR1 and CDR2 sequences are SGHAT and FQDESV (reference sequence). V shed 1 base and J shed 0 bases, with 9 bases lying between them.

J is TRBJ2-2 and V is TRBV9; D is unclear. CDR1 is SGDLS, CDR2 YYNGEE, per germline. This CDR3 spans 16 amino acids. V was shortened by 1 base and J by 0 bases, with 10 bases between the two germline ends. The CDR3 here is CASSVLGASNTGELFF. The CDR3 DNA is TGTGCCAGCAGCGTATTAGGAGCTTCGAACACCGGGGAGCTGTTTTTT.

The V gene is TRBV21-1, the J gene TRBJ2-7; the table gives TRBD1 as D, unverified against the DNA. TRBV21-1 is marked as a pseudogene. The CDR3 runs 17 residues. CDR3 coding DNA: TGTGCCAGCAGCAAAGGGTCTGGACAGCGTTACCCTTACGAGCAGTACGTC. Its translation: CASSKGSGQRYPYEQYV.